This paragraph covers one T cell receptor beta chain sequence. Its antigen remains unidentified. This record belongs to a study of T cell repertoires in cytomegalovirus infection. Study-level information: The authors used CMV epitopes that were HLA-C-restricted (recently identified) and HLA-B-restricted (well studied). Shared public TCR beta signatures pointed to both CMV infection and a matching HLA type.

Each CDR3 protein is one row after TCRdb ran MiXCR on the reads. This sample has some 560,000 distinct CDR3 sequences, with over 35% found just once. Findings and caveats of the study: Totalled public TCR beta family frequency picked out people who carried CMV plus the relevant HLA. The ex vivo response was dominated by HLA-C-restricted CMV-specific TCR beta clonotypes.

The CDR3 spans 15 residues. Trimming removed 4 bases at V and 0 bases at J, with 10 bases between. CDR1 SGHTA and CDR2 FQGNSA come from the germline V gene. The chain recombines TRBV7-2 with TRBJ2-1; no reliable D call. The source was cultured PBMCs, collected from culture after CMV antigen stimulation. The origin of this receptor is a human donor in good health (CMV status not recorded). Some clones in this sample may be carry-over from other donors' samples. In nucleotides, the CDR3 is TGTGCCAGCAGCTCACGGGCTGGCTCCTACAATGAGCAGTTCTTC. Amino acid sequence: CASSSRAGSYNEQFF.